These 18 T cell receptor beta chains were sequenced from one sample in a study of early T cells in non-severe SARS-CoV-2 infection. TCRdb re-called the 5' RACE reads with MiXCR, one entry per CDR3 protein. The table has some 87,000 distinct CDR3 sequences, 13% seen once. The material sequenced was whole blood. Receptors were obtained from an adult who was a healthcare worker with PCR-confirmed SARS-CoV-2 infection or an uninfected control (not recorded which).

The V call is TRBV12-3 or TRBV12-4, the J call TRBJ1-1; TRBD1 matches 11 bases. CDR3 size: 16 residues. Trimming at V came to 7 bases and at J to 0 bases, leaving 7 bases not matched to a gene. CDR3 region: CASNIRTGGLNTEAFF. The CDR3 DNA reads TGTGCCAGCAACATTAGGACAGGGGGCTTGAACACTGAAGCTTTCTTT.

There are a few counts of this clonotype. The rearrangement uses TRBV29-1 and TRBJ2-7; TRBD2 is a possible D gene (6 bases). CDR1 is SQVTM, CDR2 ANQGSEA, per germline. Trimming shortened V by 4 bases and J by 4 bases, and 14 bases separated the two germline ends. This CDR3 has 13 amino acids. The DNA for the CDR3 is TGCAGCGTTGGGGGACTTGATTTTTACGAGCAGTACTTC. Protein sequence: CSVGGLDFYEQYF.

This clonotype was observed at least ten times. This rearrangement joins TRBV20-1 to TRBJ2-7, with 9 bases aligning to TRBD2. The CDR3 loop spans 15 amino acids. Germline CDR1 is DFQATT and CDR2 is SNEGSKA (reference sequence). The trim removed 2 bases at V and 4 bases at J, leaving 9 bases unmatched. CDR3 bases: TGCAGTGCTAGATCCCCTGCTAGCGGGATATACGAGCAGTACTTC. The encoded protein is CSARSPASGIYEQYF.

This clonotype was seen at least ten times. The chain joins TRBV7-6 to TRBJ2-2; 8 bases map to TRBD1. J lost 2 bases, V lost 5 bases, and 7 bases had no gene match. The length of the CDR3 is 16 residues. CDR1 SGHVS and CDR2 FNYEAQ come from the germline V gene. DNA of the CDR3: TGTGCCAGCAGCCCCCGACAGGGGAAAAACACCGGGGAGCTGTTTTTT. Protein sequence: CASSPRQGKNTGELFF.

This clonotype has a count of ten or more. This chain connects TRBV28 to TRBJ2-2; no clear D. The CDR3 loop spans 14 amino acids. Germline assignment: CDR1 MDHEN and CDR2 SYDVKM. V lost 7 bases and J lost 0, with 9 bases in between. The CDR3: CASTEQANTGELFF. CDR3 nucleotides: TGTGCCAGCACCGAACAAGCGAACACCGGGGAGCTGTTTTTT.

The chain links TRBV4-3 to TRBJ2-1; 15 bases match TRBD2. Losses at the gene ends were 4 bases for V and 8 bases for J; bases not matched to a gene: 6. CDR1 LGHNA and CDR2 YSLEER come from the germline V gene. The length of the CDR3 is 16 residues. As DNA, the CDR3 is TGCGCCAGCAGCCGTAAGGGACTAGCGGGAGGCCATGAGCAGTTCTTC. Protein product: CASSRKGLAGGHEQFF.

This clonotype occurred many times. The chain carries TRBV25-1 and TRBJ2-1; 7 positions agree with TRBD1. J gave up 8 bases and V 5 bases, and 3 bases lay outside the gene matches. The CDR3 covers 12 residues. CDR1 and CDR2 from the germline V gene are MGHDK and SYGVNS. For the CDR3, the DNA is TGTGCCAGCAGTTACACAGGGGATGAGCAGTTCTTC. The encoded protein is CASSYTGDEQFF.

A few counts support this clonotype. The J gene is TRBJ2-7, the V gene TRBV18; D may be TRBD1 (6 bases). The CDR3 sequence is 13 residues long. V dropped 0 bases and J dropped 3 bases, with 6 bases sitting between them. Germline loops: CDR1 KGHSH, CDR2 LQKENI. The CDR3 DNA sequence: TGTGCCAGCTCACCACCGACAGGCTACGAGCAGTACTTC. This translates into CASSPPTGYEQYF.

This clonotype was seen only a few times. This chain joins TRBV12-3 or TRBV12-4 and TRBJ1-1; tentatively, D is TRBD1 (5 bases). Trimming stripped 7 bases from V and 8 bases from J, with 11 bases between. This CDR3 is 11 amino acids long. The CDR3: CASTRTLEAFF. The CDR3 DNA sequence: TGTGCCAGCACAAGGACACTCGAAGCTTTCTTT.

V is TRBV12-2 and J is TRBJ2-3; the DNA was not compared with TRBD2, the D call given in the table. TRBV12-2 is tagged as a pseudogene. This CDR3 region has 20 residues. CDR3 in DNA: TGTGCAAGTCGCTTCAACCTTCTAGCGGGGGGGCCCAAGGGTACAGATACGCAGTATTTT. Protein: CASRFNLLAGGPKGTDTQYF.

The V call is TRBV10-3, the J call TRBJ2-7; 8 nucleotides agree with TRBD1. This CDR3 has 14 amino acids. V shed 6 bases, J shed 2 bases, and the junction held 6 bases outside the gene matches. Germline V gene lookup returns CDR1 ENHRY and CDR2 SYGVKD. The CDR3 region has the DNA TGTGCCATCAGCGGAGGACAGGGTCCCTACGAGCAGTACTTC. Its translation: CAISGGQGPYEQYF.

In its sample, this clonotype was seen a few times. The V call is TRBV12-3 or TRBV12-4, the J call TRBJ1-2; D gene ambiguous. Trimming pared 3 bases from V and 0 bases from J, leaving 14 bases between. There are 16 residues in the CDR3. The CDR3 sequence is CASSFSPQDSNYGYTF. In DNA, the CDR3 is TGTGCCAGCAGTTTTTCCCCACAAGACTCTAACTATGGCTACACCTTC.

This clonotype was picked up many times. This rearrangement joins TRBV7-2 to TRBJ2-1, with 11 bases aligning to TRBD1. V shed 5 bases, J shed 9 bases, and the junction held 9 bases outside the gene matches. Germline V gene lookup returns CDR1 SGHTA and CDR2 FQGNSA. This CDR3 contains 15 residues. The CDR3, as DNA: TGTGCCAGCAGCACAGCCGGGACAGGGGGAAGTGAGCAGTTCTTC. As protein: CASSTAGTGGSEQFF.

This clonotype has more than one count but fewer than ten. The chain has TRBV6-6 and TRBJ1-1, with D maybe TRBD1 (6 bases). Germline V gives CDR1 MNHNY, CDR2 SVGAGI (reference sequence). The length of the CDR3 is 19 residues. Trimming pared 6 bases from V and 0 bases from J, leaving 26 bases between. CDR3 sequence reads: CASRLARDINELLNTEAFF. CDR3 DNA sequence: TGTGCCAGCAGGTTAGCAAGGGACATAAACGAACTATTGAACACTGAAGCTTTCTTT.

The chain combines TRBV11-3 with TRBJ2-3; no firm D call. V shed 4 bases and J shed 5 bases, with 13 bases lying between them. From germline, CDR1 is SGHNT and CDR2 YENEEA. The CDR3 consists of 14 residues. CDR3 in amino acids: CASSYGGGEDTQYF. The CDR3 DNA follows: TGTGCCAGCAGCTACGGCGGTGGGGAAGATACGCAGTATTTT.

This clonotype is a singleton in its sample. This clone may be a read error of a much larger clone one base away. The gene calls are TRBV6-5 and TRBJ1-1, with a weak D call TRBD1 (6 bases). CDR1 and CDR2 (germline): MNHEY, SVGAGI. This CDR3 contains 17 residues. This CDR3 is CASSYSMIGGRSTVAFF. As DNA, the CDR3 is TGTGCCAGCAGTTACTCGATGATCGGGGGCCGTAGCACTGTAGCTTTCTTT.

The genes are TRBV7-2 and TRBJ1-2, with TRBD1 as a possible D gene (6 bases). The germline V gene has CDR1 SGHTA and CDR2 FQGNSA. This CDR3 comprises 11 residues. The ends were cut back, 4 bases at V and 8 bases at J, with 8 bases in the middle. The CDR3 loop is CASSSQGGYTF. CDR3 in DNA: TGTGCCAGCAGCTCGCAGGGGGGCTACACCTTC.

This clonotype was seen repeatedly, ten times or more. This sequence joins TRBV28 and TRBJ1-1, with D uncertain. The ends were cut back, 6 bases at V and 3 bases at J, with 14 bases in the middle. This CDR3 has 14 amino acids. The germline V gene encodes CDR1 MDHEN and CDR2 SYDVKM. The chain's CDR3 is CASSSTGKHTEAFF. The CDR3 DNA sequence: TGTGCCAGCAGCTCCACGGGCAAACACACTGAAGCTTTCTTT.